The clone carrying this TCR beta chain was seen only a few times. Caucasian individuals from Russia who were healthy and aged about 6 to 95 acted as donors. The data belong to a study of blood T cells in healthy people across ages. This CDR3 is 15 amino acids long. The germline CDR1 and CDR2 sequences are SEHNR and FQNEAQ (reference sequence). V was trimmed by 1 base and J by 3 bases, leaving 11 bases between them. A second PCR, run for about 6 to 12 cycles, used a sample-barcoded 5' primer plus a J-beta primer mix. Each single sample gave us at least 2.5 million CDR3-containing paired-end reads. TCRdb ran MiXCR on the 5' RACE reads and lists one entry per CDR3 protein. Here the sample spans some 1.1 million distinct CDR3 sequences, 35% to 40% being singletons.

The sequenced material came from blood. The chain recombines TRBV7-9 with TRBJ2-3; tentative D call: TRBD2 (5 bases). This receptor was obtained from a man between 18 and 35 years old in good health. This CDR3 is CASSLVNSGTDTQYF. In DNA, the CDR3 is TGTGCCAGCAGCTTAGTAAATTCGGGGACAGATACGCAGTATTTT. The whole variable domain, remainder taken from reference TRBV7-9 and TRBJ2-3, is DTGVSQNPRHKITKRGQNVTFRCDPISEHNRLYWYRQTLGQGPEFLTYFQNEAQLEKSRLLSDRFSAERPKGSFSTLEIQRTEQGDSAMYLCASSLVNSGTDTQYFGPGTRLTVL.